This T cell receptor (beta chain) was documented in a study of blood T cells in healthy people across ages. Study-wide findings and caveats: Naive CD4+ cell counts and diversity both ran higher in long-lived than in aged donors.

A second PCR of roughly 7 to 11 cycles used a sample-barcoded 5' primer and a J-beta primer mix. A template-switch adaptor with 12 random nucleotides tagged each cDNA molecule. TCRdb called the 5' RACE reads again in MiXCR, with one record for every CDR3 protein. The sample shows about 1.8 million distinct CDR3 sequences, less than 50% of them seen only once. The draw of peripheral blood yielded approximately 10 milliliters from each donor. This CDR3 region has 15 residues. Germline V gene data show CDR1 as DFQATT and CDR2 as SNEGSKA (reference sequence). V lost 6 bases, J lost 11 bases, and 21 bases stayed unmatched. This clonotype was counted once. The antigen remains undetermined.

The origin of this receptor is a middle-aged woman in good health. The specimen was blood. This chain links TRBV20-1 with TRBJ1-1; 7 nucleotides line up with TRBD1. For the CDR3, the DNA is TGCAGTGCCAATCCGACAGGGCTTAAAGGCACTGGGGCTTTCTTT. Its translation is CSANPTGLKGTGAFF.